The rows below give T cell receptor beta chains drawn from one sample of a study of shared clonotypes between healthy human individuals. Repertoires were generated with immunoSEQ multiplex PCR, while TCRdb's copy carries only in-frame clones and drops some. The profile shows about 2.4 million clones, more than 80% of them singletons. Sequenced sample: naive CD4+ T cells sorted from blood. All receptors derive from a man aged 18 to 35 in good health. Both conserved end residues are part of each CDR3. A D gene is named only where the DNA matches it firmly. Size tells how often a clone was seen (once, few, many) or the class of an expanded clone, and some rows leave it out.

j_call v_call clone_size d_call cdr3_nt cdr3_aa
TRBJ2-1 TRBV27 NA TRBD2 TGTGCCAGCAGACGACTAGCGGGAGCATTAGAGCAGTTCTTC CASRRLAGALEQFF
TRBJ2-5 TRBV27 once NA TGTGCCAGCAGTTTATCGGCACGGGGGGCTCCGGAGACCCAGTACTTC CASSLSARGAPETQYF
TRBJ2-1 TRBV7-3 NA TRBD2 TGTGCCAGCAGCCCCCCGGGCGGGGGGGCCGACAATGAGCAGTTCTTC CASSPPGGGADNEQFF
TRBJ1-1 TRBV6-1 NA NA TGTGCCAGCATCGCGGCCACTGAAGCTTTCTTT CASIAATEAFF
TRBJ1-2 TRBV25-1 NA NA TGTGCCAGCAGTGAGGGGGGGCCCTCGGGAGGCTACACCTTC CASSEGGPSGGYTF
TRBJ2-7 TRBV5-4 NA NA TGTGCCAGCAGCCCCGCGTTCCGGGACGAGCAGTACTTC CASSPAFRDEQYF
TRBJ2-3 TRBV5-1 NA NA TGCGCCAGCAGCTTGGCCGGCAGTGGGGGGCCGGGTACGGATACGCAGTATTTT CASSLAGSGGPGTDTQYF
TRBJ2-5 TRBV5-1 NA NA TGCGCCAGCAGCTTAGGGGGGGCGGAAGAGACCCAGTACTTC CASSLGGAEETQYF
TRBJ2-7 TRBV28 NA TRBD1 TGTGCCACCCTCCAAGGGACAGCCTACGAGCAGTACTTC CATLQGTAYEQYF
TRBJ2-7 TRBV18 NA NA TGTGCCAGCTCACCAGAAATGTTATACGAGCAGTACTTC CASSPEMLYEQYF
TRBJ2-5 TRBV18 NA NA TGTGCCAGCTCACCACCGGGCCCTCGGGAGACCCAGTACTTC CASSPPGPRETQYF
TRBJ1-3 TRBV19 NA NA TGTGCCAGTATCCTGGACAGTTTCTCTGGAAACACCATATATTTT CASILDSFSGNTIYF
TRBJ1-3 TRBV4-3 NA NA TGCGCCAGCAGCCAAGATACTGGCTCTGGAAACACCATATATTTT CASSQDTGSGNTIYF
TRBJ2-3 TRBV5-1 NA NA TGCGCCAGCAGCTTGGGGTCAGTCACTAGCACAGATACGCAGTATTTT CASSLGSVTSTDTQYF
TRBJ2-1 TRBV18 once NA TGTGCCAGCTCACCGCCCGGGACTCCCAATGAGCAGTTCTTC CASSPPGTPNEQFF
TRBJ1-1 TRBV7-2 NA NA TGTGCCAGCAGCTTATTGGGGACAGAAGCTTTCTTT CASSLLGTEAFF
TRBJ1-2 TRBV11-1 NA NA TGTGCCAGCAGCTTTTGGGAGGCTAACTATGGCTACACCTTC CASSFWEANYGYTF
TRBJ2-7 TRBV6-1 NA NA TGTGCCAGCCGGGACATCTTTTCCTACGAGCAGTACTTC CASRDIFSYEQYF
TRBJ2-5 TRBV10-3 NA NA TGTGCCATCAGTGAGGGCCGAACTACGTTTGAGACCCAGTACTTC CAISEGRTTFETQYF
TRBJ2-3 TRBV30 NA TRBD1 TGTGCCTGGAACAGGGGGCCCACTCCAGATACGCAGTATTTT CAWNRGPTPDTQYF
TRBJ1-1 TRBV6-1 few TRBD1 TGTGCCAGCAACACGGACAGGGACACTGAAGCTTTCTTT CASNTDRDTEAFF
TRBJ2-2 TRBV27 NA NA TGTGCCAGCAGTTTAGGCAGGAACACCGGGGAGCTGTTTTTT CASSLGRNTGELFF